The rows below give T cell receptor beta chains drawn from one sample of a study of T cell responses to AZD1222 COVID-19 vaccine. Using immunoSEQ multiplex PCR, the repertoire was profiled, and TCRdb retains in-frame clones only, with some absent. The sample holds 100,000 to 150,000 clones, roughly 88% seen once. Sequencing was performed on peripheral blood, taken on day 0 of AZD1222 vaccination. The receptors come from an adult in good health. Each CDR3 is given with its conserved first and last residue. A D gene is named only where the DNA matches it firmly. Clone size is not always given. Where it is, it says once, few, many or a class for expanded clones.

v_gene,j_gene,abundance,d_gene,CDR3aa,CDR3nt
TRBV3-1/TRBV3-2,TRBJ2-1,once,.,CASSQAGGEQFF,TGTGCCAGCAGCCAAGCGGGCGGGGAGCAGTTCTTC
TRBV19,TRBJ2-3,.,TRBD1,CASRDRDRATDTQYF,TGTGCCAGTAGGGACCGGGACAGGGCCACAGATACGCAGTATTTT
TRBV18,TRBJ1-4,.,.,CASSPPGDNEKLFF,TGTGCCAGCTCACCACCAGGGGATAATGAAAAACTGTTTTTT
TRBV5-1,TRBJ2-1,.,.,CASSEYIHNEQFF,TGCGCCAGCAGCGAGTACATCCACAATGAGCAGTTCTTC
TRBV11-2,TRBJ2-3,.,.,CASSLWETEYF,TGTGCCAGCAGCTTGTGGGAGACTGAGTATTTT
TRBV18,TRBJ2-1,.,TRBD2,CASSPLAGDEQFF,TGTGCCAGCTCACCCCTAGCGGGAGATGAGCAGTTCTTC
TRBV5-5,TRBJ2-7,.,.,CASSPNSQDKYF,TGTGCCAGCAGCCCAAACTCCCAGGACAAGTACTTC
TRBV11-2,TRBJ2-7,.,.,CASSFGTPSYEQYF,TGTGCCAGCAGCTTTGGGACACCGTCCTACGAGCAGTACTTC
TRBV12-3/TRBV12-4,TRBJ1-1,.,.,CASSFGGFTEAFF,TGTGCCAGCAGTTTTGGGGGTTTCACTGAAGCTTTCTTT
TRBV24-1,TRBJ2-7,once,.,CATSDLEGREQYF,TGTGCCACCAGTGATTTGGAGGGTCGGGAGCAGTACTTC
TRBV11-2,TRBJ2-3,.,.,CASSLYTDTQYF,TGTGCCAGCAGCTTATATACAGATACGCAGTATTTT
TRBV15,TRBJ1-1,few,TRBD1,CATSLDRGHLAFF,TGTGCCACCAGCCTAGACAGGGGGCATTTAGCTTTCTTT
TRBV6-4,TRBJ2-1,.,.,CASSVATSNEQFF,TGTGCCAGCAGTGTCGCGACTTCAAATGAGCAGTTCTTC
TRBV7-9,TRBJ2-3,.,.,CASSLDVASFTDTQYF,TGTGCCAGCAGCTTAGATGTAGCCTCCTTCACAGATACGCAGTATTTT
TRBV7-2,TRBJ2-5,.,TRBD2,CASSFSRAGASPRLETQYF,TGTGCCAGCAGCTTTTCGAGAGCGGGGGCATCTCCCCGGCTGGAGACCCAGTACTTC
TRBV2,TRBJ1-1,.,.,CATDPQGTGTEAFF,TGTGCCACCGACCCACAGGGTACGGGCACTGAAGCTTTCTTT
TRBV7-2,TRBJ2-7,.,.,CASSSRHRDYSSQEQYF,TGTGCCAGCAGCTCCCGACACAGGGACTACTCATCTCAAGAGCAGTACTTC
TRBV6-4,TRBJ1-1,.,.,CASSESRGTEAFF,TGTGCCAGCAGTGAGTCGAGGGGCACTGAAGCTTTCTTT
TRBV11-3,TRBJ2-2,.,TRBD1,CASSPTGTGGPGELFF,TGTGCCAGCAGCCCGACCGGGACAGGGGGCCCCGGGGAGCTGTTTTTT
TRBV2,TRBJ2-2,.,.,CASSVTSRNGELFF,TGTGCCAGCAGTGTTACCAGTAGAAACGGGGAGCTGTTTTTT
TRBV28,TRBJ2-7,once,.,CASSSPGLSYEQYF,TGTGCCAGCAGTTCTCCGGGACTTTCCTACGAGCAGTACTTC
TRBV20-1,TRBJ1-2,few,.,CSASYLGAGGYTF,TGCAGTGCTAGTTACTTAGGGGCGGGCGGCTACACCTTC
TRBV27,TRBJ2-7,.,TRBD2,CASSSSGYYEQYF,TGTGCCAGCAGTTCTAGCGGCTACTACGAGCAGTACTTC
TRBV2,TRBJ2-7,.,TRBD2,CASSDSGGSYEQYF,TGTGCCAGCAGTGATAGCGGGGGATCCTACGAGCAGTACTTC
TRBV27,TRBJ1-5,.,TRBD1,CASSSTGGYNQPQHF,TGTGCCAGCAGTTCGACAGGGGGCTACAATCAGCCCCAGCATTTT
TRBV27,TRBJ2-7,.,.,CASSSRDFTYEQYF,TGTGCCAGCAGTTCCCGGGACTTCACCTACGAGCAGTACTTC
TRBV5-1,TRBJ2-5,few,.,CASSEGSTQETQYF,TGCGCCAGCAGCGAAGGGAGCACCCAAGAGACCCAGTACTTC
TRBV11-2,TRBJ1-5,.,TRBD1,CASSRDRDQPQHF,TGTGCCAGCAGCCGGGACAGAGATCAGCCCCAGCATTTT
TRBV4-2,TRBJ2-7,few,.,CASSQAGGTYEQYF,TGTGCCAGCAGCCAAGCAGGAGGGACCTACGAGCAGTACTTC
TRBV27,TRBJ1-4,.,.,CASSASTWGPNEKLFF,TGTGCCAGCAGTGCCTCAACGTGGGGCCCGAATGAAAAACTGTTTTTT
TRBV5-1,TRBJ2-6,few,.,CASSPAGDSYISGANVLTF,TGCGCCAGCAGCCCCGCCGGGGACTCCTACATCTCTGGGGCCAACGTCCTGACTTTC
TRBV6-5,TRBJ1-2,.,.,CASSYFRTASYGYTF,TGTGCCAGCAGTTACTTTAGGACAGCATCCTATGGCTACACCTTC
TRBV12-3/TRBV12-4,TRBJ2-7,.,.,CASSSFWYEQYF,TGTGCCAGCAGTTCGTTTTGGTACGAGCAGTACTTC
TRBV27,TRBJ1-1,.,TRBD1,CASSFWDRGQAFF,TGTGCCAGCAGTTTTTGGGACAGGGGACAAGCTTTCTTT
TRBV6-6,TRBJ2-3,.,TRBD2,CASSYTRTSGLGTQYF,TGTGCCAGCAGTTACACCAGGACTAGCGGATTGGGAACGCAGTATTTT
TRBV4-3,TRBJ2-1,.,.,CASSQEAHSYNEQFF,TGCGCCAGCAGCCAAGAAGCCCATTCCTACAATGAGCAGTTCTTC
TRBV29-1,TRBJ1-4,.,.,CSVVGWGNEKLFF,TGCAGCGTTGTGGGATGGGGTAATGAAAAACTGTTTTTT
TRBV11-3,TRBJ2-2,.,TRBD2,CASSLGFSGAGELFF,TGTGCCAGCAGCTTAGGGTTCAGCGGGGCCGGGGAGCTGTTTTTT
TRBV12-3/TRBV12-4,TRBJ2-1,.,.,CASRPPGNEQFF,TGTGCCAGCAGGCCTCCTGGTAATGAGCAGTTCTTC
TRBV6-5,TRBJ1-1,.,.,CASSSPGLGNTEAFF,TGTGCCAGCAGCTCCCCCGGACTGGGGAACACTGAAGCTTTCTTT
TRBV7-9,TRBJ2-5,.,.,CASSLTAGLQETQYF,TGTGCCAGCAGCTTAACAGCAGGGCTCCAAGAGACCCAGTACTTC
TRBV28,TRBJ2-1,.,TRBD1,CASSLGGTGTNEQFF,TGTGCCAGCAGTTTAGGTGGGACAGGGACGAATGAGCAGTTCTTC
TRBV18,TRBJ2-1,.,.,CASSPGPLDYNEQFF,TGTGCCAGCTCACCAGGACCCTTAGACTACAATGAGCAGTTCTTC
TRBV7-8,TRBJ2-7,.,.,CASSLGGVDPYEQYF,TGTGCCAGCAGCTTAGGGGGGGTCGACCCCTACGAGCAGTACTTC
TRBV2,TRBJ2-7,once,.,CASSISRYEQYF,TGTGCCAGCAGTATAAGTAGATACGAGCAGTACTTC
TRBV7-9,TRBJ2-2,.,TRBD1,CASSSTGTGNTGELFF,TGTGCCAGCAGCTCTACCGGGACAGGCAACACCGGGGAGCTGTTTTTT
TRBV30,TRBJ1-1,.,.,CAWSLGATFF,TGTGCCTGGAGTTTGGGGGCGACTTTCTTT
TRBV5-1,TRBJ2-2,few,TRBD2,CASSLRMSGGPTGELFF,TGCGCCAGCAGCTTGAGAATGTCGGGGGGTCCCACCGGGGAGCTGTTTTTT
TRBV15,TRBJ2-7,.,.,CATSRGGLAVPGGSYEQYF,TGTGCCACCAGCAGAGGAGGGCTAGCGGTCCCAGGGGGTTCCTACGAGCAGTACTTC
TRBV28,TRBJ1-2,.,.,CASSFPDATANYGYTF,TGTGCCAGCAGTTTCCCCGATGCCACAGCTAACTATGGCTACACCTTC
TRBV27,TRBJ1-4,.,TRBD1,CASSFLGQGEEKLFF,TGTGCCAGCAGTTTCTTGGGACAGGGAGAAGAAAAACTGTTTTTT
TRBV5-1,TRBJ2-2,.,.,CASSWLGATDTGELFF,TGCGCCAGCAGCTGGCTGGGGGCGACGGACACCGGGGAGCTGTTTTTT
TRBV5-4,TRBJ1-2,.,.,CASSLGAPREAYGYTF,TGTGCCAGCAGCTTGGGGGCCCCCCGTGAGGCCTATGGCTACACCTTC
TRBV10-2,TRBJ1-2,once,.,CASSDPAYGYTF,TGCGCCAGCAGTGATCCAGCCTATGGCTACACCTTC
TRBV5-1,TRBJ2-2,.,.,CASSGGTANTGELFF,TGCGCCAGCAGCGGCGGGACAGCGAACACCGGGGAGCTGTTTTTT
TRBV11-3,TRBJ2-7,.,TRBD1,CASSLGTGYYEQYF,TGTGCCAGCAGCTTGGGGACAGGATACTACGAGCAGTACTTC
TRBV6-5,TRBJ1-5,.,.,CASSYGPSNQPQHF,TGTGCCAGCAGTTACGGTCCGAGCAATCAGCCCCAGCATTTT
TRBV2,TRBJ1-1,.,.,CASSGGLNTEAFF,TGTGCCAGCAGTGGGGGGTTGAACACTGAAGCTTTCTTT
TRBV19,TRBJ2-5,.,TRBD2,CASSDLLAGAAETQYF,TGTGCCAGTAGTGACTTACTAGCGGGGGCCGCAGAGACCCAGTACTTC
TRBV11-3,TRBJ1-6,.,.,CASSQDILNSPLHF,TGTGCCAGCAGCCAGGACATACTAAATTCACCCCTCCACTTT